The 26 T cell receptor beta chains in this list originate from one sample, sequenced in a study of identical twins (dated by TCRdb to 2016 to 2018). Library prep was done by 5' RACE. Sequenced on an Illumina HiSeq 2000. TCRdb applied fastp at Q25 and MiXCR to the public reads, then kept only in-frame beta chains. Rows are combined by CDR3 protein, so each entry shows the most common genes and DNA. The sample table holds under 1 million distinct CDR3 sequences, of which 12% were seen once. Roughly 1.6% of the sample is held by the ten biggest clonotypes. The same data also contributed to another study, on yellow fever vaccine responses in identical twins.

The sample taken for sequencing was PBMCs. Source of these receptors: a woman in her late teens or twenties in good health.

In this sample, this clonotype turned up a few times. This chain links TRBV5-6 with TRBJ2-2; 8 nucleotides line up with TRBD2. This CDR3 spans 16 amino acids. The germline CDR1 and CDR2 sequences are SGHDT and YYEEEE. Trimming took 4 bases from V and 4 from J; bases not matched to a gene: 9. The CDR3 coding sequence is TGTGCCAGCAGCCGCGCGGGGGGAGTTGGCACCGGGGAGCTGTTTTTT. Protein: CASSRAGGVGTGELFF.

This clonotype was found many times. This sequence joins TRBV11-2 and TRBJ1-1; D is unclear. Germline values: CDR1 SGHAT, CDR2 FQNNGV. The germline V and J ends were trimmed by 2 bases and 1 base, with 5 bases remaining between them. This CDR3 comprises 13 residues. In nucleotides, the CDR3 is TGTGCCAGCAGCTTACAGGAGAACACTGAAGCTTTCTTT. It translates to CASSLQENTEAFF.

The chain couples TRBV10-3 to TRBJ2-2; D is uncertain. Germline CDR1 is ENHRY and CDR2 is SYGVKD. Trimming stripped 5 bases from V and 5 bases from J, with 12 bases between. This CDR3 has 14 residues. CDR3 nucleotide sequence: TGTGCCATCAGTCCGAGAGACAAAACCGGGGAGCTGTTTTTT. Translated, it gives CAISPRDKTGELFF.

This clonotype was picked up a small number of times. The rearrangement links TRBV7-9 to TRBJ1-6; TRBD1 is a possible D gene (6 bases). V was cut by 5 bases and J by 0 bases, with 14 bases left in between. The CDR3 runs 17 residues. CDR1 and CDR2 (germline): SEHNR, FQNEAQ (reference sequence). CDR3 in amino acids: CASSPHRDYSYNSPLHF. As DNA, the CDR3 is TGTGCCAGCAGCCCCCACAGGGACTACTCCTATAATTCACCCCTCCACTTT. The whole variable domain, filled in from reference TRBV7-9 and TRBJ1-6, reads DTGVSQNPRHKITKRGQNVTFRCDPISEHNRLYWYRQTLGQGPEFLTYFQNEAQLEKSRLLSDRFSAERPKGSFSTLEIQRTEQGDSAMYLCASSPHRDYSYNSPLHFGNGTRLTVT.

In this sample, this clonotype turned up a few times. CDR3 protein: CSVSLAVEQFF. The CDR3 DNA is TGCAGCGTTTCCTTAGCGGTTGAGCAGTTCTTC. This chain links TRBV29-1 with TRBJ2-1; tentatively, D is TRBD2 (6 bases). The CDR3 is 11 residues long. V was cut by 5 bases and J by 9 bases, with 11 bases left in between. Germline CDR1 is SQVTM and CDR2 is ANQGSEA.

J is TRBJ1-5 and V is TRBV19, with 8 bases fitting TRBD1. This CDR3 contains 14 residues. CDR1 and CDR2 (germline): LNHDA, SQIVND (reference sequence). V was clipped by 4 bases and J by 5 bases; unmatched bases: 4. For the CDR3, the DNA is TGTGCCAGTAGTACCAGGGGGCTAGATCAGCCCCAGCATTTT. As protein: CASSTRGLDQPQHF.

This clonotype was detected a few times. As DNA, the CDR3 is TGCAGTGCTAGCCAGGTCGACGGGGGACGAAAAAACATTCAGTACTTC. Amino acid sequence: CSASQVDGGRKNIQYF. The J gene is TRBJ2-4, the V gene TRBV20-1; a weak D match, TRBD2 (6 bases). Germline values: CDR1 DFQATT, CDR2 SNEGSKA (reference sequence). The CDR3 consists of 16 residues. The germline V and J ends were trimmed by 3 bases and 4 bases, with 19 bases remaining between them.

This chain links TRBV20-1 with TRBJ2-5; TRBD1 matches at 11 bases. The V and J ends lost 3 bases and 4 bases, in that order; junction bases with no gene match: 10. The CDR3 length is 16 residues. CDR1 and CDR2 from the germline V gene are DFQATT and SNEGSKA (reference sequence). CDR3: CSASHPPGQGGETQYF. Written as DNA, the CDR3 is TGCAGTGCTAGCCATCCGCCGGGACAGGGGGGAGAGACCCAGTACTTC.

This clonotype appeared a few times. The V and J genes are TRBV10-3 and TRBJ2-3, with 8 bases that match TRBD1. Germline CDR1 ENHRY, CDR2 SYGVKD. The CDR3 sequence is 16 residues long. Losses at the gene ends were 4 bases for V and 3 bases for J; bases not matched to a gene: 9. The CDR3 region has the DNA TGTGCCATCAGTGGCAGACAGGGGTTAGCGACAGATACGCAGTATTTT. Protein sequence: CAISGRQGLATDTQYF.

Points on this clonotype: A much larger clone differs from this one at a single base, so this may be a read error. The chain's CDR3 is CAGSQKTGVGADTQYF. Written as DNA, the CDR3 is TGCGCCGGCAGCCAAAAGACAGGGGTCGGTGCAGATACGCAGTATTTT. The rearrangement uses TRBV4-1 and TRBJ2-3, with 8 bases aligning to TRBD1. The CDR3 has 16 amino acids. The germline gives CDR1 MGHRA, CDR2 YSYEKL.

This chain links TRBV10-3 with TRBJ2-2; 9 positions match TRBD2. Germline V gives CDR1 ENHRY, CDR2 SYGVKD. This CDR3 contains 15 residues. V lost 6 bases, J lost 0 bases, and 2 bases stayed unmatched. The CDR3 spells CAIRLAGPNTGELFF. CDR3 sequence (DNA): TGTGCCATCAGGCTAGCGGGGCCGAACACCGGGGAGCTGTTTTTT.

V is TRBV4-2 and J is TRBJ2-3, with 10 bases identical to TRBD2. The CDR3 runs 16 residues. Germline V lookup: CDR1 LGHNA, CDR2 YNFKEQ. The junction had 2 bases not matched to a gene; V was cut back by 1 base and J by 1 base. The CDR3 nucleotides read TGTGCCAGCAGCCAAGCAACTAGCGGGGGCACAGATACGCAGTATTTT. As protein: CASSQATSGGTDTQYF.

Remarks on this clonotype: An end of the junction does not agree with germline; a read error may underlie this. The rearrangement links TRBV5-1 to TRBJ2-5; tentative D call: TRBD1 (6 bases). CDR1 SGHRS and CDR2 YFSETQ come from the germline V gene. CDR3 length equals 14 residues. DNA for the CDR3: TGCGCCAGCAGCTTGGAGCCAGGGGCTGAGACCAAGTACTTC. Protein: CASSLEPGAETKYF.

This clonotype showed up many times. V is TRBV5-1 and J is TRBJ2-5; 11 nucleotides match TRBD2. CDR3 length: 16 amino acids. CDR1 and CDR2 (germline): SGHRS, YFSETQ. Trimming cost V 2 bases and J 2 bases; bases outside gene matches: 5. The CDR3, as DNA: TGCGCCAGCAGCTTAACGTCTAGCGGGGGGCAAGAGACCCAGTACTTC. Protein: CASSLTSSGGQETQYF. Complete variable domain (other parts from reference TRBV5-1 and TRBJ2-5): KAGVTQTPRYLIKTRGQQVTLSCSPISGHRSVSWYQQTPGQGLQFLFEYFSETQRNKGNFPGRFSGRQFSNSRSEMNVSTLELGDSALYLCASSLTSSGGQETQYFGPGTRLLVL.

V gene TRBV4-1 combines with J gene TRBJ2-3, with 9 bases identical to TRBD2. Germline assignment: CDR1 MGHRA and CDR2 YSYEKL. Trimming cost V 3 bases and J 7 bases; bases outside gene matches: 11. The CDR3 totals 16 residues. CDR3 sequence reads: CASSHGTSPEGYTQYF. The CDR3 DNA follows: TGCGCCAGCAGCCACGGGACTAGCCCCGAAGGGTATACGCAGTATTTT.

As DNA, the CDR3 is TGTGCCAGCAGTTCACTAGCGGGAGGGCCGGGGAATGAGCAGTTCTTC. Protein product: CASSSLAGGPGNEQFF. The chain combines TRBV27 with TRBJ2-1; TRBD2 matches at 13 bases. The CDR3 is made up of 16 amino acids. V lost 4 bases and J lost 7; bases outside the gene matches: 7. The germline V gene encodes CDR1 MNHEY and CDR2 SMNVEV (reference sequence).

This clonotype has at least ten counts. The genes are TRBV12-3 or TRBV12-4 and TRBJ2-7; D possibly corresponds to TRBD2 (6 bases). V lost 4 bases and J 6 bases, leaving 13 bases between the germline ends. The CDR3 runs 13 residues. Here the CDR3 reads CASSSGLFFEQYF. The CDR3 DNA reads as TGTGCCAGCAGTTCCGGACTATTTTTCGAGCAGTACTTC.

The chain carries TRBV5-1 and TRBJ2-2; 9 positions agree with TRBD1. This CDR3 has 18 amino acids. The V gene end was trimmed by 4 bases and the J gene end by 4 bases; junction bases not matched to a gene: 14. Germline V gives CDR1 SGHRS, CDR2 YFSETQ. This chain's CDR3 is CASSSRDRAFVFTGELFF. CDR3 nucleotide sequence: TGCGCCAGCAGCAGCAGGGACAGGGCCTTCGTTTTCACCGGGGAGCTGTTTTTT.

This clonotype was seen more than once but under ten times. The chain has TRBV3-1 and TRBJ2-7, with 11 bases aligning to TRBD2. The CDR3 consists of 17 residues. Losses at the gene ends were 0 bases for V and 1 base for J; bases not matched to a gene: 5. Germline V lookup: CDR1 LGHDT, CDR2 YNNKEL (reference sequence). CDR3 in amino acids: CASSQDPTSGMSYEQYF. The CDR3 region has the DNA TGTGCCAGCAGCCAAGATCCGACTAGCGGGATGTCCTACGAGCAGTACTTC.

This chain uses TRBV7-7 with TRBJ2-1, with 10 bases fitting TRBD2. There are 16 residues in the CDR3. Germline trimming cut 3 bases from V and 8 bases from J; bases unmatched to any gene: 10. Germline assignment: CDR1 SSHAT and CDR2 FNYEAQ (reference sequence). DNA of the CDR3: TGTGCCAGCAGCTTGCTAGCGGGAGTTGGTTTTGATGAGCAGTTCTTC. Amino acid sequence: CASSLLAGVGFDEQFF.

This clonotype was counted a few times. The chain links TRBV7-2 to TRBJ2-7; either TRBD1 or TRBD2 may fit D (5 bases each). Germline-derived CDR1 and CDR2 are SGHTA and FQGNSA. Deletions cut 5 bases from V and 0 bases from J, with 14 bases between. CDR3 length: 15 residues. The CDR3 nucleotides read TGTGCCAGCAGCACAACCGGGACGCACTCCTACGAGCAGTACTTC. This gives the protein CASSTTGTHSYEQYF.

This clonotype has ten or more counts. V usage is TRBV15 and J usage is TRBJ2-2, with 9 bases identical to TRBD2. With V trimmed by 4 bases and J by 4 bases, 13 bases remained unmatched. The CDR3 runs 18 residues. CDR1 and CDR2 (germline): LNHNV, YYDKDF (reference sequence). Written as DNA, the CDR3 is TGTGCCACCAGCATGGGGGATAGCGGGAGATCTCGCACCGGGGAGCTGTTTTTT. Protein: CATSMGDSGRSRTGELFF. Based on the CDR3 plus reference TRBV15 and TRBJ2-2, the full variable domain is DAMVIQNPRYQVTQFGKPVTLSCSQTLNHNVMYWYQQKSSQAPKLLFHYYDKDFNNEADTPDNFQSRRPNTSFCFLDIRSPGLGDTAMYLCATSMGDSGRSRTGELFFGEGSRLTVL.

The chain has TRBV9 and TRBJ2-1; D remains unclear. V gave up 0 bases and J gave up 3 bases, with 4 bases separating them. This CDR3 is 13 amino acids long. CDR1 is SGDLS, CDR2 YYNGEE, per germline. CDR3 sequence (DNA): TGTGCCAGCAGCGTAGCCGGCTACAATGAGCAGTTCTTC. Encoded protein: CASSVAGYNEQFF.

V gene TRBV10-3 combines with J gene TRBJ2-1; no definite D call. CDR3 size: 11 residues. Deletions cut 10 bases from V and 6 bases from J, with 10 bases between. The germline V gene has CDR1 ENHRY and CDR2 SYGVKD. The CDR3 region has the DNA TGTGCCACCAGGAGAGGCAATGAGCAGTTCTTC. Encoded protein: CATRRGNEQFF.

The CDR3 bases are TGTGCCAGTAGAACCCCGGGACAGGGGAACACTGAAGCTTTCTTT. Translating gives CASRTPGQGNTEAFF. The chain is built from TRBV19 and TRBJ1-1, with 9 nucleotides matching TRBD1. The CDR3 contains 15 residues. Germline V gives CDR1 LNHDA, CDR2 SQIVND (reference sequence). Losses at the gene ends were 6 bases for V and 1 base for J; bases not matched to a gene: 6.

This sequence joins TRBV20-1 and TRBJ1-3; D uncertain. The CDR3 is 13 residues long. Germline-derived CDR1 and CDR2 are DFQATT and SNEGSKA (reference sequence). CDR3 coding DNA: TGCGGGGTCTGGGCGGGCGTTGGAAACACCATATATTTT. Its protein is CGVWAGVGNTIYF.